One sample yielded the 21 T cell receptor beta chains listed below, sequenced in a study of T cell changes during pregnancy in multiple sclerosis. Libraries were prepared by immunoSEQ multiplex PCR; TCRdb keeps only in-frame clonotypes and omits some of them. This table has around 74,000 clones, around nine tenths appearing once. This specimen consisted of peripheral blood, obtained before pregnancy. These receptors all come from a female donor with multiple sclerosis, enrolled in a pregnancy study.

The chain is built from TRBV9 and TRBJ2-1; 9 bases align to TRBD1. In germline, CDR1 is SGDLS, CDR2 YYNGEE. The CDR3 is 14 amino acids. Trimming removed 0 bases from V and 10 bases from J; junction bases left unmatched: 5. The CDR3 sequence is CASSVAGTGLEQFF. The CDR3 region has the DNA TGTGCCAGCAGCGTAGCCGGGACAGGGCTGGAGCAGTTCTTC.

This clone was seen a single time. DNA of the CDR3: TGTGCCAGCAGCTCGGGACTAGGAACAAACATTCAGTACTTC. It codes for CASSSGLGTNIQYF. The chain is built from TRBV7-9 and TRBJ2-4; TRBD2 aligns across 8 bases. Germline V gives CDR1 SEHNR, CDR2 FQNEAQ (reference sequence). CDR3 size: 14 residues. V lost 4 bases to trimming and J lost 6 bases; unmatched junction nucleotides: 5.

The chain uses TRBV27 and TRBJ2-7; 10 nucleotides align to TRBD2. Germline CDR1 MNHEY, CDR2 SMNVEV (reference sequence). Germline trimming cut 2 bases from V and 6 bases from J; bases unmatched to any gene: 7. The CDR3 covers 15 residues. The CDR3 nucleotides are TGTGCCAGCAGTTTACGGGCTAGCGGGAGTCCCGAGCAGTACTTC. This translates into CASSLRASGSPEQYF.

Only one count was recorded for this clone. This chain uses TRBV25-1 with TRBJ2-5; D not certain. Per the germline V gene, CDR1 is MGHDK and CDR2 is SYGVNS. The CDR3 extends over 14 amino acids. V dropped 2 bases and J dropped 2 bases, with 9 bases sitting between them. The chain's CDR3 is CASSEGHRQETQYF. The CDR3 DNA reads TGTGCCAGCAGTGAAGGGCACAGACAAGAGACCCAGTACTTC.

This clone has only one observation. V usage is TRBV6-5 and J usage is TRBJ1-1, with D perhaps matching TRBD1 (5 bases). The germline gives CDR1 MNHEY, CDR2 SVGAGI. V gave up 0 bases and J gave up 7 bases, with 18 bases separating them. The CDR3 contains 16 residues. DNA for the CDR3: TGTGCCAGCAGTTACTCGGGACTCGGGTCGGGCTTTGAAGCTTTCTTT. It translates to CASSYSGLGSGFEAFF.

The chain joins TRBV19 to TRBJ2-3, with TRBD2 identical over 7 bases. The V segment lost 6 bases and the J segment 6 bases; nucleotides outside the gene matches: 18. This CDR3 contains 17 residues. Looked up from germline, CDR1 is LNHDA and CDR2 is SQIVND (reference sequence). Written as DNA, the CDR3 is TGTGCCAGTAGCCGACGGGGGAGGGCAGGGAACGAGGATACGCAGTATTTT. Translation: CASSRRGRAGNEDTQYF.

This sequence joins TRBV7-9 and TRBJ1-4; D perhaps matches TRBD1 (6 bases). V shed 5 bases and J shed 3 bases, with 10 bases lying between them. Germline loops: CDR1 SEHNR, CDR2 FQNEAQ (reference sequence). CDR3 length: 14 amino acids. As DNA, the CDR3 is TGTGCCAGCAGCGGGACACGAGCTAATGAAAAACTGTTTTTT. Its protein is CASSGTRANEKLFF.

This chain joins TRBV7-2 and TRBJ1-5, with D possibly matching TRBD1 (5 bases). V was clipped by 5 bases and J by 1 base, with 18 bases between them. The CDR3 totals 17 residues. Germline V gene lookup returns CDR1 SGHTA and CDR2 FQGNSA. The CDR3 nucleotides are TGTGCCAGCAGCGGAGCCCCCCTCAGGGCAAGCAATCAGCCCCAGCATTTT. Amino acid sequence: CASSGAPLRASNQPQHF.

The chain links TRBV10-3 to TRBJ1-5; the D gene is possibly TRBD1 (6 bases). There are 14 residues in the CDR3. Germline V CDR1 and CDR2: ENHRY, SYGVKD. The V end lost 6 bases, the J end lost 0 bases, and 9 bases lay between the germline ends. Here the CDR3 reads CAIRPGDSNQPQHF. CDR3 in DNA: TGTGCCATCAGACCAGGGGATAGCAATCAGCCCCAGCATTTT.

The chain has TRBV6-5 and TRBJ1-1, with D uncertain. The V gene lost 6 bases and the J gene lost 5 bases, with 13 bases spanning the gap. CDR1 and CDR2 from the germline V gene are MNHEY and SVGAGI. The CDR3 is made up of 13 amino acids. The CDR3 coding sequence is TGTGCCAGCAGCTCCGTTCTGAGAACTGAAGCTTTCTTT. Its translation is CASSSVLRTEAFF.

The V gene is TRBV29-1, the J gene TRBJ2-1, with unresolved D. Trimming removed 3 bases at V and 7 bases at J, with 4 bases between. Germline CDR1 and CDR2: SQVTM and ANQGSEA. The CDR3 is made up of 10 amino acids. CDR3 region: CSVEYNEQFF. CDR3 DNA sequence: TGCAGCGTTGAGTATAATGAGCAGTTCTTC.

The CDR3 loop reads CASGDRENTEAFF. DNA of the CDR3: TGTGCCAGCGGGGACAGGGAGAACACTGAAGCTTTCTTT. The V call is TRBV2, the J call TRBJ1-1, with TRBD1 matching over 9 bases. V lost 8 bases to trimming and J lost 1 base; unmatched junction nucleotides: 2. CDR1 and CDR2 from the germline V gene are SNHLY and FYNNEI. The CDR3 contains 13 residues.

This chain uses TRBV19 with TRBJ1-3, with TRBD1 as a possible D gene (5 bases). Germline-derived CDR1 and CDR2 are LNHDA and SQIVND (reference sequence). Deletions cut 6 bases from V and 4 bases from J, with 16 bases between. The CDR3 loop spans 15 amino acids. This CDR3 is CASRDHQGTGNTIYF. The CDR3 nucleotides are TGTGCCAGTAGGGATCACCAGGGTACCGGAAACACCATATATTTT.

CDR3 sequence: CASSLIAAAREQYF. The CDR3 nucleotides read TGTGCCAGCAGCTTGATAGCGGCGGCTCGCGAGCAGTACTTC. V usage is TRBV5-6 and J usage is TRBJ2-7, with a weak D call TRBD2 (6 bases). The germline V and J ends were trimmed by 1 base and 6 bases, with 14 bases remaining between them. Germline-derived CDR1 and CDR2 are SGHDT and YYEEEE. CDR3 length: 14 amino acids.

In DNA form, the CDR3 reads TGTGCCAGCAGTGAAAAAGGTTGGGGACAGGGAGGAGAGACCCAGTACTTC. This translates into CASSEKGWGQGGETQYF. V and J are TRBV6-1 and TRBJ2-5; 9 nucleotides agree with TRBD1. Germline lookup yields CDR1 MNHNS and CDR2 SASEGT. Unmatched junction bases numbered 11, after V lost 2 bases and J lost 4 bases. This CDR3 comprises 17 residues.

The chain employs TRBV7-2 and TRBJ1-1, with D possibly being TRBD1 (6 bases). Germline V gene data show CDR1 as SGHTA and CDR2 as FQGNSA. V was cut by 8 bases and J by 8 bases, with 12 bases left in between. The CDR3 is 11 amino acids. This CDR3 is CASRTQGEAFF. CDR3 nucleotides: TGTGCCAGCCGAACCCAGGGGGAAGCTTTCTTT.

CDR3 sequence: CASSSTGSSGNTIYF. The CDR3 DNA is TGTGCCAGCAGCTCGACAGGCAGCTCTGGAAACACCATATATTTT. The chain links TRBV7-6 to TRBJ1-3; D is possibly TRBD1 (6 bases). The CDR3 is 15 residues long. V was cut by 4 bases and J by 0 bases, with 10 bases left in between. Germline CDR1 reads SGHVS; CDR2 reads FNYEAQ.

The chain carries TRBV5-4 and TRBJ2-1, with 8 bases lining up with TRBD1. In germline, CDR1 is SGHNT, CDR2 YYREEE (reference sequence). The junction had 6 bases not matched to a gene; V was cut back by 4 bases and J by 3 bases. The CDR3 spans 15 residues. The CDR3 loop reads CASSHWTGNYNEQFF. CDR3 bases: TGTGCCAGCAGCCACTGGACAGGGAACTACAATGAGCAGTTCTTC. Using reference TRBV5-4 and TRBJ2-1 for the parts outside the CDR3, the full variable domain is ETGVTQSPTHLIKTRGQQVTLRCSSQSGHNTVSWYQQALGQGPQFIFQYYREEENGRGNFPPRFSGLQFPNYSSELNVNALELDDSALYLCASSHWTGNYNEQFFGPGTRLTVL.

A single count supports this clone. The chain has TRBV7-2 and TRBJ1-2, with a tentative D call TRBD1 (5 bases). V dropped 1 base and J dropped 6 bases, with 15 bases sitting between them. CDR1 and CDR2 (germline): SGHTA, FQGNSA. This CDR3 has 15 residues. The CDR3 reads CASSLGALLTDGYTF. The CDR3 DNA reads as TGTGCCAGCAGCTTAGGGGCCCTACTGACAGATGGCTACACCTTC.

A note on this clone: The junction differs from germline at one of its ends, possibly a read error. The J gene is TRBJ1-1, the V gene TRBV5-1; D unresolved. The V gene's germline CDR1 is SGHRS and CDR2 YFSETQ. This CDR3 has 12 residues. In DNA, the CDR3 is TGCGCCAGTAGCTCAAGTAACTCTGAAGCTTTCTTT. It specifies CASSSSNSEAFF.

This sequence joins TRBV6-6 and TRBJ1-1; no firm D call. There are 14 residues in the CDR3. The V end was cut by 4 bases, the J end by 1 base, with 10 bases between. CDR1 is MNHNY, CDR2 SVGAGI, per germline (reference sequence). The chain's CDR3 is CASSWAEGNTEAFF. The CDR3 DNA follows: TGTGCCAGCAGTTGGGCCGAGGGGAACACTGAAGCTTTCTTT.